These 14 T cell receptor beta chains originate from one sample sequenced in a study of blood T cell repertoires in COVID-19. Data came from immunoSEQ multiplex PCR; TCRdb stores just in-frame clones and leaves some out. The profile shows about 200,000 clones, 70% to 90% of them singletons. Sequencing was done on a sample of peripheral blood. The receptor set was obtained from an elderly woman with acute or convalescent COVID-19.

The CDR3 nucleotides read TGTGCCAGCAGTTTATCCCCGGGTTATGAAAAACTGTTTTTT. Translation gives CASSLSPGYEKLFF. V and J are TRBV28 and TRBJ1-4; D gene unclear. The CDR3 has 14 amino acids. V lost 1 base and J lost 6, with 9 bases in between. Germline values: CDR1 MDHEN, CDR2 SYDVKM.

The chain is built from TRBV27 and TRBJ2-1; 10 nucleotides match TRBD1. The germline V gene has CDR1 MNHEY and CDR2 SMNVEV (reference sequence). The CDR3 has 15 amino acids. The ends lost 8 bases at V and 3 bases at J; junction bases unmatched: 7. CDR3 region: CASGPGQGYYNEQFF. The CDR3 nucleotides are TGTGCCAGCGGCCCGGGACAGGGGTACTACAATGAGCAGTTCTTC.

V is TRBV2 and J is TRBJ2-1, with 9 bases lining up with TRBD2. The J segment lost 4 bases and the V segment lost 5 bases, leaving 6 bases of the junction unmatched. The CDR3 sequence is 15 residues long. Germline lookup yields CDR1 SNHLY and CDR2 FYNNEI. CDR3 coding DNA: TGTGCCAGCAGTCAAACTAGCGGGTCTTACAATGAGCAGTTCTTC. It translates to CASSQTSGSYNEQFF.

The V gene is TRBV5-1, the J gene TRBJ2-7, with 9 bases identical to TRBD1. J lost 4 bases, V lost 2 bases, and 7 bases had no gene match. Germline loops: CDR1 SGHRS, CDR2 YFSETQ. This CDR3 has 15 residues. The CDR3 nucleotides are TGCGCCAGCAGCTTACAGGGGGCGGGTGAATACGAGCAGTACTTC. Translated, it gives CASSLQGAGEYEQYF. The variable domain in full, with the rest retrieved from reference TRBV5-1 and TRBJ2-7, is KAGVTQTPRYLIKTRGQQVTLSCSPISGHRSVSWYQQTPGQGLQFLFEYFSETQRNKGNFPGRFSGRQFSNSRSEMNVSTLELGDSALYLCASSLQGAGEYEQYFGPGTRLTVT.

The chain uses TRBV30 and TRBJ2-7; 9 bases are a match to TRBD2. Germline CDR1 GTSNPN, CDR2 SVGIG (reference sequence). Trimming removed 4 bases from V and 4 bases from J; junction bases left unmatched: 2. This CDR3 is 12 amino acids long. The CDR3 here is CAWTTSGYEQYF. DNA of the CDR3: TGTGCCTGGACGACTAGCGGTTACGAGCAGTACTTC. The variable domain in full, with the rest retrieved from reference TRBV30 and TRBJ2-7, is SQTIHQWPATLVQPVGSPLSLECTVEGTSNPNLYWYRQAAGRGLQLLFYSVGIGQISSEVPQNLSASRPQDRQFILSSKKLLLSDSGFYLCAWTTSGYEQYFGPGTRLTVT.

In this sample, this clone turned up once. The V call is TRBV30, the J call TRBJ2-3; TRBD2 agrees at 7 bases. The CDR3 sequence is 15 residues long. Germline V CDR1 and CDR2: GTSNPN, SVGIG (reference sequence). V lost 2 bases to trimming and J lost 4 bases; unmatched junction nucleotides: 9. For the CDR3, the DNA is TGTGCCTGGAGTACAAGCGGGACGAGGTCAGATACGCAGTATTTT. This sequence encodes CAWSTSGTRSDTQYF.

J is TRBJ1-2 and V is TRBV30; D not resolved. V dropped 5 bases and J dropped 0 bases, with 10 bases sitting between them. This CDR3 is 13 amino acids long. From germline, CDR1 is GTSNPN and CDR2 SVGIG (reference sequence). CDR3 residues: CAWGTGSNYGYTF. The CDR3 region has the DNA TGTGCCTGGGGTACCGGGTCTAACTATGGCTACACCTTC. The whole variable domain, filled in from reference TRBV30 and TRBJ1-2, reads SQTIHQWPATLVQPVGSPLSLECTVEGTSNPNLYWYRQAAGRGLQLLFYSVGIGQISSEVPQNLSASRPQDRQFILSSKKLLLSDSGFYLCAWGTGSNYGYTFGSGTRLTVV.

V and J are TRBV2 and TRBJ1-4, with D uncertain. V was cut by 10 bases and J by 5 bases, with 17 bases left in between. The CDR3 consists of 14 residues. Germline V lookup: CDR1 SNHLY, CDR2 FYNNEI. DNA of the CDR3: TGTGCCACCCAATCGACGGTCAGGAATGAAAAACTGTTTTTT. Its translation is CATQSTVRNEKLFF.

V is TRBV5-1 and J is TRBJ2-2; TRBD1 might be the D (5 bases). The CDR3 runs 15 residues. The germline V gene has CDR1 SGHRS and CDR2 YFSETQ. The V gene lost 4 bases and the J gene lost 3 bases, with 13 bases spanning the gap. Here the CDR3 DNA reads TGCGCCAGCAGCCCGGTCATGACAGACACCGGGGAGCTGTTTTTT. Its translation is CASSPVMTDTGELFF.

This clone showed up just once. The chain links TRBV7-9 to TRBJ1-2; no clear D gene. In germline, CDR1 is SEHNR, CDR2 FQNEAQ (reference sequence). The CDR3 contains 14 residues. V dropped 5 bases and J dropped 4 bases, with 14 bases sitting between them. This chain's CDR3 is CASSHSSVSYGYTF. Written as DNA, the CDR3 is TGTGCCAGCAGCCATTCATCTGTTAGCTATGGCTACACCTTC.

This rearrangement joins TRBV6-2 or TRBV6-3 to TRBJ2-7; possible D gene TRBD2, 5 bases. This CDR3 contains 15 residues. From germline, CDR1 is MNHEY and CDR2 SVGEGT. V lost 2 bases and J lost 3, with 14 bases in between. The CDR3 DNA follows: TGTGCCAGCAGTTACACTGGACGGAGGAACTACGAGCAGTACTTC. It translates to CASSYTGRRNYEQYF.

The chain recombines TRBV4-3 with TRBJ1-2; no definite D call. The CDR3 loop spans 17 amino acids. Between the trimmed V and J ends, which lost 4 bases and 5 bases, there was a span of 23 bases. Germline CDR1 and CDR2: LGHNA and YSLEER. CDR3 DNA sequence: TGCGCCAGCAGCCCCGGGTCGGGATCGGGGATTTGGTATGGCTACACCTTC. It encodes CASSPGSGSGIWYGYTF.

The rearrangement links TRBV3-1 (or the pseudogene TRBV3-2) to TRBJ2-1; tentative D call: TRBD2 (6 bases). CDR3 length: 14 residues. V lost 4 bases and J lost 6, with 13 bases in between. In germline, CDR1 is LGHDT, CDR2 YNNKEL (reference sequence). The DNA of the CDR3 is TGTGCCAGCAGCCGCTGGGACTCGGGCAATGAGCAGTTCTTC. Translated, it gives CASSRWDSGNEQFF.

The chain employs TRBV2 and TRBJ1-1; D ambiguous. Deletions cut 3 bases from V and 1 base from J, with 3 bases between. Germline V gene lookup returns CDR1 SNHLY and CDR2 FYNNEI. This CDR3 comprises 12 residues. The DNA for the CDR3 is TGTGCCAGCAGTGACAGGAACACTGAAGCTTTCTTT. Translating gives CASSDRNTEAFF.